Listed here are 23 T cell receptor beta chains from one sample, sequenced in a study of cytomegalovirus exposure and HLA in healthy donors. Primers for the PCR totalled 60 Vbeta and 13 Jbeta. This table comes from immunoSEQ multiplex PCR, and its TCRdb copy is limited to in-frame clones, with some not included. The table lists about 220,000 clones, roughly 82% of them singletons. The specimen sequenced was PBMCs. Receptor source: a woman in her thirties or forties in good health and CMV-seropositive.

V gene TRBV11-2 combines with J gene TRBJ2-7; D may be TRBD2 (5 bases). Looked up from germline, CDR1 is SGHAT and CDR2 is FQNNGV. V was pared by 1 base and J by 2 bases, with 12 bases between. This CDR3 comprises 15 residues. CDR3 sequence reads: CASSLVTGNTYEQYF. DNA of the CDR3: TGTGCCAGCAGCTTAGTTACGGGAAATACCTACGAGCAGTACTTC.

The chain combines TRBV30 with TRBJ2-5; weak D call: TRBD1 (6 bases). Between the trimmed V and J ends, which lost 4 bases and 5 bases, there was a span of 11 bases. Germline V CDR1 and CDR2: GTSNPN, SVGIG (reference sequence). This CDR3 is 12 amino acids long. CDR3 in amino acids: CAWTGVAETQYF. In DNA, the CDR3 is TGTGCCTGGACAGGGGTTGCCGAGACCCAGTACTTC.

The chain uses TRBV19 and TRBJ1-3; possible D gene TRBD1, 5 bases. Trimming left V 3 bases short and J 1 base short, with 10 bases between. The CDR3 is 15 residues long. Germline CDR1 is LNHDA and CDR2 is SQIVND (reference sequence). The CDR3 spells CASSISQGSGNTIYF. The CDR3, as DNA: TGTGCCAGTAGTATTTCTCAGGGATCTGGAAACACCATATATTTT.

The chain links TRBV9 to TRBJ2-3; perhaps TRBD2 as D (6 bases). The CDR3 is 15 amino acids. Germline V CDR1 and CDR2: SGDLS, YYNGEE. Between the trimmed V and J ends, which lost 2 bases and 3 bases, there was a span of 13 bases. CDR3 protein: CASSVPLGGTDTQYF. DNA for the CDR3: TGTGCCAGCAGCGTCCCTCTGGGGGGTACAGATACGCAGTATTTT.

CDR3 sequence reads: CASRRTGVNSPLHF. The CDR3 DNA sequence: TGTGCCAGCAGGCGGACAGGCGTAAATTCACCCCTCCACTTT. This sequence joins TRBV7-9 and TRBJ1-6; 7 positions agree with TRBD1. With 6 bases clipped from V and 7 bases from J, the junction kept 6 bases outside the gene matches. The CDR3 extends over 14 amino acids. CDR1 SEHNR and CDR2 FQNEAQ come from the germline V gene (reference sequence). The whole variable domain, remainder taken from reference TRBV7-9 and TRBJ1-6, is DTGVSQNPRHKITKRGQNVTFRCDPISEHNRLYWYRQTLGQGPEFLTYFQNEAQLEKSRLLSDRFSAERPKGSFSTLEIQRTEQGDSAMYLCASRRTGVNSPLHFGNGTRLTVT.

The chain joins TRBV28 to TRBJ1-2, with D possibly TRBD1 on 6 matching bases. The CDR3 spans 13 residues. The V gene's germline CDR1 is MDHEN and CDR2 SYDVKM. With 5 bases removed from V and 4 bases from J, the gap between germline ends came to 11 bases. This CDR3 reads CASSGGGGYGYTF. The CDR3 DNA follows: TGTGCCAGCAGTGGGGGGGGCGGCTATGGCTACACCTTC.

The chain links TRBV10-2 to TRBJ1-4; weak D call: TRBD1 (5 bases). Germline CDR1 and CDR2: WSHSY and SAAADI. Trimming pared 7 bases from V and 3 bases from J, leaving 15 bases between. The CDR3 covers 15 residues. The CDR3 region is CASIDSFLANEKLFF. The CDR3 bases are TGCGCCAGCATCGACAGCTTTTTGGCTAATGAAAAACTGTTTTTT.

The genes are TRBV6-6 and TRBJ2-7; 11 nucleotides line up with TRBD2. The germline V gene encodes CDR1 MNHNY and CDR2 SVGAGI (reference sequence). The CDR3 is 15 amino acids. Trimming removed 5 bases from V and 1 base from J; junction bases left unmatched: 4. This CDR3 reads CASSRGLADSYEQYF. CDR3 nucleotides: TGTGCCAGCAGTCGGGGACTAGCGGATTCCTACGAGCAGTACTTC.

The V call is TRBV6-5, the J call TRBJ2-2; maybe TRBD2 (7 bases). Germline CDR1 reads MNHEY; CDR2 reads SVGAGI. The CDR3 totals 14 residues. Trimming stripped 5 bases from V and 4 bases from J, with 11 bases between. In DNA, the CDR3 is TGTGCCAGCAGTCCAAGGGGGGGCACCGGGGAGCTGTTTTTT. It encodes CASSPRGGTGELFF.

The gene calls are TRBV20-1 and TRBJ1-1; no clear D gene. The CDR3 length is 11 residues. Germline V lookup: CDR1 DFQATT, CDR2 SNEGSKA (reference sequence). V lost 5 bases and J lost 11, with 15 bases in between. The CDR3 region is CSASRIGGAFF. Written as DNA, the CDR3 is TGCAGTGCTTCCCGAATCGGCGGGGCTTTCTTT.

This clone appeared a few times. The V and J genes are TRBV6-5 and TRBJ1-5; possibly TRBD1 for D (6 bases). The CDR3 is 13 residues long. The germline V gene has CDR1 MNHEY and CDR2 SVGAGI. The V and J ends lost 8 bases and 4 bases respectively, with 12 bases between them. The CDR3 loop is CASRRTANQPQHF. As DNA, the CDR3 is TGTGCCAGCCGTCGGACAGCGAATCAGCCCCAGCATTTT.

In its sample, this clone was seen a few times. This rearrangement joins TRBV29-1 to TRBJ2-7; TRBD1 matches 10 bases. The CDR3 has 13 residues. The V segment lost 2 bases and the J segment 5 bases; nucleotides outside the gene matches: 3. Germline V lookup: CDR1 SQVTM, CDR2 ANQGSEA. The CDR3 DNA follows: TGCAGCGTTGAAAGGGACAGGGGACACGAGCAGTACTTC. This sequence encodes CSVERDRGHEQYF.

This clone has just one count. This chain connects TRBV29-1 to TRBJ1-4; perhaps TRBD1 as D (6 bases). Trimming left V 7 bases short and J 3 bases short, with 9 bases between. The CDR3 extends over 12 amino acids. The germline V gene encodes CDR1 SQVTM and CDR2 ANQGSEA. CDR3 residues: CSGRGSNEKLFF. In DNA form, the CDR3 reads TGCAGCGGCAGGGGATCTAATGAAAAACTGTTTTTT.

This chain links TRBV5-1 with TRBJ1-1, with TRBD1 matching over 7 bases. The CDR3 is 16 residues long. Looked up from germline, CDR1 is SGHRS and CDR2 is YFSETQ. V lost 3 bases to trimming and J lost 0 bases; unmatched junction nucleotides: 8. The CDR3 DNA follows: TGCGCCAGCAGCTCCAGGACAGGTGAAGTGAACACTGAAGCTTTCTTT. Amino acid sequence: CASSSRTGEVNTEAFF.

The V call is TRBV19, the J call TRBJ1-5; D is possibly TRBD1 (5 bases). V was shortened by 1 base and J by 0 bases, with 19 bases between the two germline ends. The germline V gene encodes CDR1 LNHDA and CDR2 SQIVND (reference sequence). The CDR3 loop spans 19 amino acids. CDR3 sequence: CASSIGIGHLGDSNQPQHF. The DNA for the CDR3 is TGTGCCAGTAGTATAGGTATTGGACACCTCGGTGATAGCAATCAGCCCCAGCATTTT.

The rearrangement links TRBV7-3 to TRBJ1-1; D uncertain. The CDR3 length is 13 residues. The V gene lost 6 bases and the J gene lost 4 bases, with 12 bases spanning the gap. Germline CDR1 reads SGHTA; CDR2 reads FQGTGA. The CDR3 DNA follows: TGTGCCAGCAGTATCATTGAGGGCACTGAAGCTTTCTTT. This encodes CASSIIEGTEAFF.

The genes are TRBV5-1 and TRBJ1-6; D call uncertain. Germline CDR1 SGHRS, CDR2 YFSETQ. V was shortened by 0 bases and J by 7 bases, with 11 bases between the two germline ends. There are 15 residues in the CDR3. The CDR3 protein is CASSLVQDGNSPLHF. As DNA, the CDR3 is TGCGCCAGCAGCTTGGTTCAGGATGGAAATTCACCCCTCCACTTT.

The genes are TRBV5-1 and TRBJ1-2; D is ambiguous. Per germline, CDR1 SGHRS and CDR2 YFSETQ. The CDR3 length is 17 residues. V lost 3 bases, J lost 4 bases, and 22 bases lay in between. The CDR3 DNA follows: TGCGCCAGCAGCTCCCGAGGAGATGGAGGTGGTTCCTATGGCTACACCTTC. Protein: CASSSRGDGGGSYGYTF.

This sequence joins TRBV5-1 and TRBJ1-2; possible D gene TRBD1, 6 bases. CDR3 size: 14 residues. V dropped 0 bases and J dropped 6 bases, with 12 bases sitting between them. Germline CDR1 is SGHRS and CDR2 is YFSETQ. CDR3 residues: CASSLAVGGDGYTF. CDR3 in DNA: TGCGCCAGCAGCTTGGCCGTAGGGGGGGATGGCTACACCTTC.

The chain links TRBV5-1 to TRBJ2-2; 8 bases fit TRBD1. The V gene's germline CDR1 is SGHRS and CDR2 YFSETQ. The CDR3 contains 14 residues. Trimming cost V 5 bases and J 6 bases; bases outside gene matches: 6. In DNA, the CDR3 is TGCGCCAGCAGTGAGACAGGGGTGTCCGGGGAGCTGTTTTTT. Translating gives CASSETGVSGELFF.

This clone has a handful of counts. The J gene is TRBJ1-4, the V gene TRBV6-6, with D unclear. Germline CDR1 and CDR2: MNHNY and SVGAGI (reference sequence). The CDR3 spans 15 residues. V was cut by 6 bases and J by 0 bases, with 11 bases left in between. The CDR3 DNA is TGTGCCAGCAGCCTTCAAGACTCAACTAATGAAAAACTGTTTTTT. Encoded protein: CASSLQDSTNEKLFF.

The rearrangement links TRBV7-9 to TRBJ1-4, with unresolved D. The CDR3 length is 16 residues. Deletions cut 0 bases from V and 2 bases from J, with 10 bases between. The germline V gene encodes CDR1 SEHNR and CDR2 FQNEAQ (reference sequence). CDR3 coding DNA: TGTGCCAGCAGCTTAGCTATGGGCCAGACTAATGAAAAACTGTTTTTT. It encodes CASSLAMGQTNEKLFF. Full variable domain (outside the CDR3, taken from reference TRBV7-9 and TRBJ1-4): DTGVSQNPRHKITKRGQNVTFRCDPISEHNRLYWYRQTLGQGPEFLTYFQNEAQLEKSRLLSDRFSAERPKGSFSTLEIQRTEQGDSAMYLCASSLAMGQTNEKLFFGSGTQLSVL.

V and J are TRBV6-6 and TRBJ2-7; 7 bases match TRBD1. The CDR3 runs to 12 residues. Per germline, CDR1 MNHNY and CDR2 SVGAGI (reference sequence). Unmatched junction bases numbered 3, after V lost 5 bases and J lost 5 bases. The CDR3 loop reads CASSRQGNEQYF. CDR3 sequence (DNA): TGTGCCAGCAGTCGACAGGGAAACGAGCAGTACTTC.